Each of the 9 T cell receptor beta chains below was sequenced from the same sample in a study of blood T cell repertoires in COVID-19. TCRdb's table, derived via immunoSEQ multiplex PCR, lists solely in-frame clones and lacks some. The table records approximately 400,000 clones, 87% of them present only once. Material: PBMCs or T cells enriched from blood (not recorded which). The source is a man younger than 45 who had recovered from COVID-19.

The chain couples TRBV6-2 or TRBV6-3 to TRBJ2-7; 11 bases align to TRBD2. In germline, CDR1 is MNHEY, CDR2 SVGEGT. This CDR3 contains 15 residues. J lost 3 bases, V lost 2 bases, and 3 bases had no gene match. The DNA of the CDR3 is TGTGCCAGCAGTTACGGTAGCGGGGGGGACTACGAGCAGTACTTC. Amino acids: CASSYGSGGDYEQYF.

The genes are TRBV7-8 and TRBJ1-3; tentative D call: TRBD1 (5 bases). V lost 5 bases and J lost 0, with 17 bases in between. The length of the CDR3 is 17 residues. Germline V gene data show CDR1 as SGHVS and CDR2 as FQNEAQ. The CDR3 region is CASSLGEQAISGNTIYF. Here the CDR3 DNA reads TGTGCCAGCAGCCTCGGAGAACAGGCCATCTCTGGAAACACCATATATTTT.

V gene TRBV9 combines with J gene TRBJ1-5, with a possible D match to TRBD1 (5 bases). The CDR3 is 13 amino acids. The germline V gene has CDR1 SGDLS and CDR2 YYNGEE. V was cut by 2 bases and J by 7 bases, with 10 bases left in between. In nucleotides, the CDR3 is TGTGCCAGCAGCGTGGGGCTTTGGCAGCCCCAGCATTTT. Protein: CASSVGLWQPQHF.

This clone was recorded once. The rearrangement uses TRBV30 and TRBJ1-2, with D unclear. V was pared by 3 bases and J by 4 bases, with 15 bases between. CDR1 and CDR2 from the germline V gene are GTSNPN and SVGIG (reference sequence). CDR3 length: 14 amino acids. The CDR3 DNA sequence: TGTGCCTGGAGCCCTCAAACCGGGAGCTATGGCTACACCTTC. Its protein is CAWSPQTGSYGYTF.

The V and J genes are TRBV6-5 and TRBJ1-5; D possibly corresponds to TRBD1 (6 bases). Trimming shortened V by 7 bases and J by 7 bases, and 14 bases separated the two germline ends. The CDR3 loop spans 13 amino acids. Looked up from germline, CDR1 is MNHEY and CDR2 is SVGAGI. CDR3 sequence: CASIRGWGQPQHF. The CDR3 DNA follows: TGTGCCAGCATTAGGGGGTGGGGACAGCCCCAGCATTTT.

The V and J genes are TRBV5-4 and TRBJ1-1; D unresolved. V lost 1 base and J lost 8, with 21 bases in between. The CDR3 loop spans 16 amino acids. From germline, CDR1 is SGHNT and CDR2 YYREEE (reference sequence). The CDR3: CASSLQPGDKRGEAFF. In DNA form, the CDR3 reads TGTGCCAGCAGCTTGCAGCCGGGAGACAAACGGGGAGAAGCTTTCTTT. The full variable domain, with the rest looked up from reference TRBV5-4 and TRBJ1-1, is ETGVTQSPTHLIKTRGQQVTLRCSSQSGHNTVSWYQQALGQGPQFIFQYYREEENGRGNFPPRFSGLQFPNYSSELNVNALELDDSALYLCASSLQPGDKRGEAFFGQGTRLTVV.

This clone was observed once. This chain connects TRBV7-2 to TRBJ2-5, with 9 bases that match TRBD2. Germline CDR1 SGHTA, CDR2 FQGNSA. Losses at the gene ends were 5 bases for V and 5 bases for J; bases not matched to a gene: 9. The CDR3 has 15 amino acids. CDR3 in DNA: TGTGCCAGCAGCCCTCGGAGCGGGGGGTGGGAGACCCAGTACTTC. This gives the protein CASSPRSGGWETQYF. The whole variable domain, remainder taken from reference TRBV7-2 and TRBJ2-5, is GAGVSQSPSNKVTEKGKDVELRCDPISGHTALYWYRQSLGQGLEFLIYFQGNSAPDKSGLPSDRFSAERTGGSVSTLTIQRTQQEDSAVYLCASSPRSGGWETQYFGPGTRLLVL.

The V gene is TRBV6-1, the J gene TRBJ1-5; D may be TRBD1 (5 bases). V was pared by 1 base and J by 7 bases, with 14 bases between. CDR3 length: 15 residues. CDR1 MNHNS and CDR2 SASEGT come from the germline V gene. The CDR3 sequence: CASSEEMGHGQPQHF. The CDR3 coding sequence is TGTGCCAGCAGTGAAGAAATGGGGCATGGGCAGCCCCAGCATTTT.

V usage is TRBV19 and J usage is TRBJ1-1; 8 nucleotides align to TRBD1. V shed 5 bases and J 7 bases; nucleotides not matched to a gene: 6. Germline-derived CDR1 and CDR2 are LNHDA and SQIVND (reference sequence). The CDR3 has 13 residues. CDR3 sequence (DNA): TGTGCCAGTAGTTCAAGACAGGGGAGTGAAGCTTTCTTT. It translates to CASSSRQGSEAFF.